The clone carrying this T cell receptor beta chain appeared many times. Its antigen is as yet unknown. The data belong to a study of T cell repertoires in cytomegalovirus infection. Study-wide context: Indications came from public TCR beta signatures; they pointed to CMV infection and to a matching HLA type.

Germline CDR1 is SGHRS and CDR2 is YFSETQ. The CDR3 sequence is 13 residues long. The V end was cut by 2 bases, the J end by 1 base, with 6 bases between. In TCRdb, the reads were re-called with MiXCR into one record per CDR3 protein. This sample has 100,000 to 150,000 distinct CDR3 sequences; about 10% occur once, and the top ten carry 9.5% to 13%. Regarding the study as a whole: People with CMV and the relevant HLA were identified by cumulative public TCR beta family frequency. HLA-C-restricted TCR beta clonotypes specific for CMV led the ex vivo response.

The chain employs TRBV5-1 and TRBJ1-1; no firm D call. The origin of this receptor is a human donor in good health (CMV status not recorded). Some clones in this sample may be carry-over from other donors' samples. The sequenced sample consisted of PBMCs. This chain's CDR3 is CASSLITNTEAFF. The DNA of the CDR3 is TGCGCCAGCAGCTTAATAACGAACACTGAAGCTTTCTTT.